What follows is one T cell receptor beta chain and its context. Its antigen is unknown. Base-call qualities are not available, and no considerably larger clone is one nucleotide away. This record belongs to a study of CD8 T cells in Susac syndrome (dated by TCRdb to about 2019). For the study in its entirety: Repertoire sequencing was used to test whether CD8+ T cell activation and differentiation in Susac syndrome was antigen driven. Points the paper makes about the study in general: The number of individuals in the TCR sequencing and HLA analysis was recognized as being relatively small.

High-throughput TCR beta sequencing profiled peripheral blood CD8+ and CD4+ T cells from healthy donors, Susac syndrome patients and multiple sclerosis patients. Healthy donors were included as age- and sex-matched controls. Bulk CD8+ and CD4+ T cells were purified magnetically by negative isolation, whereas CD8+ TEMRA cells were enriched by FACS. Blood was collected in EDTA tubes and processed within 24 hours, with PBMCs isolated through density gradient centrifugation. PBMCs intended for TCR sequencing were cryopreserved in liquid nitrogen and thawed later in a water bath at 37 degrees C. Purity of sorted or isolated CD4+, CD8+ and CD8+ TEMRA cells was at least 90%. CDR1 and CDR2 (LGHNA, YNFKEQ) derive from the germline V gene. Trimming at the junction amounts to 8 bases on V and 4 bases on J, and the germline ends lie 14 bases apart. Measured from the cysteine to the phenylalanine, the CDR3 is 14 residues long. Of the read, only the CDR3 DNA is kept; its 42 bases are in frame from base 1.

RNA was extracted with the RNeasy kit and about 0.5 to 1 ug was reverse transcribed using random hexamers. The immunoSEQ multiplex PCR assay, covering 54 Vbeta and 13 Jbeta segments, was used to amplify TCR beta CDR3 regions. PCR amplification bias was corrected by using a synthetic template baseline for primer optimization and computational correction. The original pipeline was this. Reads were annotated to V, D and J genes per IMGT and analyzed with immunoSEQ Analyzer, keeping only productive sequences. Clonality was computed as one minus Shannon entropy normalized by log2 of the number of productive unique sequences. Public and private clones were assessed among the 100 most prevalent clones of each patient and control. Clones were defined as Susac-specific when absent from the healthy and MS cohorts, from approximately 970 published viral clones and from other ImmuneACCESS disease sequences. TCRdb trimmed public reads at Q25 via fastp, called clones via MiXCR and kept in-frame beta chains. One record per CDR3 amino acid sequence lists the most common genes and DNA. The V and J calls and clone size are TCRdb's, not the authors'. For this sample the table gives fewer than 200,000 distinct CDR3 sequences, of which approximately 94% were detected only once. 0.1% of the sample is in the top ten clones.

Here the chain combines TRBV4-2 and TRBJ2-2; the D gene could be either TRBD1 or TRBD2, each agreeing at 6 bases. The TCR sequence derives from a human donor in good health. Specimen: CD4+ T cells from PBMCs. The CDR3 is CASSRGASTGELFF. Here is the DNA: TGTGCCAGCTCAAGGGGGGCCAGCACCGGGGAGCTGTTTTTT.